The 24 T cell receptor beta chains given below trace back to one sample, sequenced in a study of T-cell reconstitution after alpha-beta-depleted transplantation in children. Using unique molecular identifiers, the investigators prepared the TCRbeta library. TCRdb re-derived calls from the PCR reads in MiXCR, one entry per CDR3 protein. The profile covers about 340,000 distinct CDR3 sequences, with around 15% appearing a single time and roughly two fifths taken by the ten largest. The material sequenced was PBMCs, mostly from graft donor cells, taken 360 days after TCRalphabeta/CD19-depleted stem cell transplant. These TCRs come from a male patient under 10 years old who had a stem cell transplant for acute lymphoblastic leukemia, so the T cells may come from the graft donor.

This clonotype was counted many times. This chain links TRBV5-1 with TRBJ2-3, with 11 bases that match TRBD2. CDR3 length: 16 amino acids. Germline V gene data show CDR1 as SGHRS and CDR2 as YFSETQ. Trimming cost V 3 bases and J 1 base; bases outside gene matches: 4. Written as DNA, the CDR3 is TGCGCCAGCAGCTCCGGACTAGCGGGTCGCACAGATACGCAGTATTTT. Translated, it gives CASSSGLAGRTDTQYF.

The V and J genes are TRBV4-1 and TRBJ2-1, with 10 bases fitting TRBD2. There are 16 residues in the CDR3. V trimming: 4 bases; J trimming: 12 bases; junction bases outside the gene matches: 15. CDR1 is MGHRA, CDR2 YSYEKL, per germline. CDR3 sequence: CASSPPLAGGQGVQFF. The CDR3 DNA reads as TGCGCCAGCAGCCCCCCTTTAGCGGGAGGCCAGGGGGTGCAGTTCTTC.

This sequence joins TRBV12-3 or TRBV12-4 and TRBJ2-2; 10 bases are shared with TRBD2. J gave up 0 bases and V 6 bases, and 13 bases lay outside the gene matches. This CDR3 comprises 19 residues. This chain's CDR3 is CASSSTLRLAGTNTGELFF. Here the CDR3 DNA reads TGTGCCAGCAGCTCCACACTCCGACTAGCGGGCACGAACACCGGGGAGCTGTTTTTT.

In this sample, this clonotype turned up many times. The CDR3: CASSFLGLPLNTEAFF. CDR3 bases: TGTGCCAGCAGTTTCTTAGGGCTCCCTCTGAACACTGAAGCTTTCTTT. The V call is TRBV12-3 or TRBV12-4, the J call TRBJ1-1; D is unresolved. The CDR3 extends over 16 amino acids. Trimming removed 3 bases at V and 0 bases at J, with 14 bases between.

The chain uses TRBV28 and TRBJ1-2; D is undetermined. CDR1 is MDHEN and CDR2 is SYDVKM in the germline V gene. CDR3 length: 13 amino acids. Trimming took 2 bases from V and 3 from J, leaving 7 bases between them. As DNA, the CDR3 is TGTGCCAGCAGTTTAGGGGTTTACTATGGCTACACCTTC. Translation gives CASSLGVYYGYTF.

This chain connects TRBV20-1 to TRBJ2-6, with D tentatively TRBD2 (6 bases). In germline, CDR1 is DFQATT, CDR2 SNEGSKA (reference sequence). V was pared by 3 bases and J by 2 bases, with 8 bases between. The CDR3 totals 14 residues. The CDR3 is CSASAGTGANVLTF. The CDR3 DNA sequence: TGCAGTGCTAGCGCGGGAACTGGGGCCAACGTCCTGACTTTC.

In the case of this clonotype: A single base separates this from a much larger clone, so it may be a read error. This is likely a read error, given that the CDR3 carries no conserved phenylalanine or tryptophan at its end. The rearrangement uses TRBV15 and TRBJ1-1, with D uncertain. Trimming pared 6 bases from V and 0 bases from J, leaving 8 bases between. This CDR3 comprises 13 residues. Looked up from germline, CDR1 is LNHNV and CDR2 is YYDKDF (reference sequence). The CDR3 DNA reads as TGTGCCACCAGGGGAGCGATGAACACTGAAGCTTTCTAT. It translates to CATRGAMNTEAFY.

This clonotype has only a few counts. V usage is TRBV28 and J usage is TRBJ2-5, with 9 bases fitting TRBD2. With V trimmed by 3 bases and J by 7 bases, 6 bases remained unmatched. Per germline, CDR1 MDHEN and CDR2 SYDVKM. This CDR3 comprises 14 residues. The CDR3 protein is CASSLKAGGWTQYF. The CDR3 bases are TGTGCCAGCAGTTTGAAGGCGGGAGGGTGGACCCAGTACTTC.

This chain uses TRBV5-1 with TRBJ2-1; D is unclear. The CDR3 runs to 13 residues. V was shortened by 4 bases and J by 4 bases, with 9 bases between the two germline ends. Looked up from germline, CDR1 is SGHRS and CDR2 is YFSETQ. This CDR3 reads CASSIASYNEQFF. The CDR3 coding sequence is TGCGCCAGCAGCATCGCCAGTTACAATGAGCAGTTCTTC.

This clonotype was recorded a few times. V gene TRBV6-5 combines with J gene TRBJ1-4; the D gene is possibly TRBD1 (5 bases). Germline V gives CDR1 MNHEY, CDR2 SVGAGI. The V and J ends lost 2 bases and 8 bases respectively, with 12 bases between them. The CDR3 runs 14 residues. The CDR3 nucleotides are TGTGCCAGCAGTTACCGGCAGGGAAGCGAAAAACTGTTTTTT. Translation gives CASSYRQGSEKLFF.

The rearrangement uses TRBV3-1 and TRBJ1-3; D remains unclear. This CDR3 spans 16 amino acids. Germline assignment: CDR1 LGHDT and CDR2 YNNKEL (reference sequence). V lost 2 bases and J 0 bases, leaving 11 bases between the germline ends. The CDR3 here is CASSQTAQYSGNTIYF. The CDR3 DNA reads TGTGCCAGCAGCCAAACAGCTCAGTACTCTGGAAACACCATATATTTT. Full variable domain (outside the CDR3, taken from reference TRBV3-1 and TRBJ1-3): DTAVSQTPKYLVTQMGNDKSIKCEQNLGHDTMYWYKQDSKKFLKIMFSYNNKELIINETVPNRFSPKSPDKAHLNLHINSLELGDSAVYFCASSQTAQYSGNTIYFGEGSWLTVV.

This clonotype has more than one count but fewer than ten. The chain joins TRBV29-1 to TRBJ1-2; a possible D gene is TRBD1 (5 bases). Per germline, CDR1 SQVTM and CDR2 ANQGSEA. Trimming cost V 5 bases and J 6 bases, with 19 bases left between them. The CDR3 totals 14 residues. CDR3 sequence reads: CSVHGRQGVDGYTF. The CDR3 nucleotides read TGCAGCGTTCATGGTCGGCAGGGAGTCGATGGCTACACCTTC.

The CDR3 region is CASSLGGDRGYQPQHF. As DNA, the CDR3 is TGTGCCAGCAGTTTAGGTGGGGACAGGGGGTATCAGCCCCAGCATTTT. The rearrangement uses TRBV12-3 or TRBV12-4 and TRBJ1-5, with 11 positions matching TRBD1. This CDR3 comprises 16 residues. With 1 base clipped from V and 5 bases from J, the junction kept 4 bases outside the gene matches.

This clonotype was seen a few times. This chain joins TRBV7-9 and TRBJ2-3; D is unresolved. V was pared by 5 bases and J by 0 bases, with 9 bases between. Germline V gives CDR1 SEHNR, CDR2 FQNEAQ (reference sequence). The CDR3 is 14 amino acids. The CDR3 reads CASSDPVSTDTQYF. The CDR3 nucleotides read TGTGCCAGCAGCGACCCCGTCAGCACAGATACGCAGTATTTT.

The sample holds many counts of this clonotype. The J gene is TRBJ2-5, the V gene TRBV4-2, with a tentative D call TRBD2 (5 bases). This CDR3 is built from 16 residues. With 4 bases removed from V and 9 bases from J, the gap between germline ends came to 24 bases. The germline V gene encodes CDR1 LGHNA and CDR2 YNFKEQ. The CDR3 here is CASSPSMDSWAGAQYF. The CDR3, as DNA: TGTGCCAGCAGCCCCTCCATGGACTCCTGGGCTGGGGCCCAGTACTTC.

The V gene is TRBV5-6, the J gene TRBJ2-5, with D tentatively TRBD1 or TRBD2 (5 bases each). The CDR3 has 13 residues. Germline V CDR1 and CDR2: SGHDT, YYEEEE. Trimming removed 0 bases at V and 7 bases at J, with 10 bases between. CDR3 DNA: TGTGCCAGCAGCTTGGCCGGGGACCGGACCCAGTACTTC. It encodes CASSLAGDRTQYF.

The chain carries TRBV27 and TRBJ2-1; 7 nucleotides match TRBD2. Per the germline V gene, CDR1 is MNHEY and CDR2 is SMNVEV (reference sequence). The V and J ends lost 3 bases and 2 bases, in that order; junction bases with no gene match: 4. CDR3 length equals 15 residues. The CDR3 coding sequence is TGTGCCAGCAGTTTCTGGGGGACTACCTACAATGAGCAGTTCTTC. It encodes CASSFWGTTYNEQFF.

The V call is TRBV9, the J call TRBJ2-1; unclear D gene. Germline assignment: CDR1 SGDLS and CDR2 YYNGEE. The V gene lost 0 bases and the J gene lost 3 bases, with 7 bases spanning the gap. The CDR3 extends over 14 amino acids. CDR3 in DNA: TGTGCCAGCAGCGTAGGCGGCTACTACAATGAGCAGTTCTTC. It yields the protein CASSVGGYYNEQFF.

This chain links TRBV7-8 with TRBJ1-4; TRBD1 matches at 8 bases. Per the germline V gene, CDR1 is SGHVS and CDR2 is FQNEAQ. The CDR3 runs 16 residues. V shed 0 bases and J 8 bases; nucleotides not matched to a gene: 8. The CDR3 nucleotides are TGTGCCAGCAGCTTAGCCCTCCGACAGGGGAGGGAAAAACTGTTTTTT. This sequence encodes CASSLALRQGREKLFF. Full variable domain (remainder filled in from reference TRBV7-8 and TRBJ1-4): GAGVSQSPRYKVAKRGQDVALRCDPISGHVSLFWYQQALGQGPEFLTYFQNEAQLDKSGLPSDRFFAERPEGSVSTLKIQRTQQEDSAVYLCASSLALRQGREKLFFGSGTQLSVL.

This clonotype was recorded at least ten times. The chain joins TRBV20-1 to TRBJ2-2; 7 bases align to TRBD2. There are 16 residues in the CDR3. The J segment lost 3 bases and the V segment lost 0 bases, leaving 7 bases of the junction unmatched. The V gene's germline CDR1 is DFQATT and CDR2 SNEGSKA (reference sequence). The CDR3 coding sequence is TGCAGTGCTAGAGAGGGGGTAGCGGGTGACACCGGGGAGCTGTTTTTT. Amino acids: CSAREGVAGDTGELFF.

The V call is TRBV4-3, the J call TRBJ2-1; D perhaps matches TRBD1 (5 bases). Germline V gene lookup returns CDR1 LGHNA and CDR2 YSLEER. The CDR3 is 16 amino acids. Trimming left V 5 bases short and J 8 bases short, with 22 bases between. CDR3 protein: CASSEFRQSVNDEQFF. As DNA, the CDR3 is TGCGCCAGCAGCGAGTTCCGACAGTCGGTAAATGATGAGCAGTTCTTC.

In this sample, this clonotype turned up many times. The chain joins TRBV5-6 to TRBJ2-1, with 7 bases identical to TRBD1. The germline gives CDR1 SGHDT, CDR2 YYEEEE. This CDR3 comprises 18 residues. The J segment lost 0 bases and the V segment lost 0 bases, leaving 9 bases of the junction unmatched. CDR3 protein: CASSLAVFQGVSYNEQFF. CDR3 coding DNA: TGTGCCAGCAGCTTGGCCGTGTTCCAGGGGGTCTCCTACAATGAGCAGTTCTTC.

The CDR3 protein is CSARSPPAVGETQYF. DNA of the CDR3: TGCAGTGCTAGATCCCCCCCAGCTGTTGGCGAGACCCAGTACTTC. V usage is TRBV20-1 and J usage is TRBJ2-5; D unclear. Germline V lookup: CDR1 DFQATT, CDR2 SNEGSKA (reference sequence). V lost 2 bases to trimming and J lost 5 bases, with 18 bases between them. CDR3 size: 15 residues.

This clonotype was found a few times. The chain joins TRBV4-2 to TRBJ2-1, with D maybe TRBD2 (6 bases). The CDR3 length is 18 residues. V lost 0 bases to trimming and J lost 0 bases, with 15 bases between them. Germline CDR1 is LGHNA and CDR2 is YNFKEQ. CDR3 in amino acids: CASSQEPGLQSSYNEQFF. The CDR3 DNA reads as TGTGCCAGCAGCCAAGAACCGGGACTCCAAAGCTCCTACAATGAGCAGTTCTTC.